Presented here are 27 T cell receptor beta chains from one specimen sequenced in a study of Graves' ophthalmopathy and Graves' hyperthyroidism (dated by TCRdb to between 2018 and 2020). Sequencing instrument: Illumina HiSeq 2000. TCR beta CDR3 regions were amplified from RNA transcripts for repertoire sequencing. The first round was an RT-PCR using HTBI primers with the Qiagen OneStep RT-PCR kit, and this first round was followed by a second-round multiplex PCR, then size selection and purification. The public sequencing data were trimmed at Q25 with fastp and processed into clonotypes with MiXCR by TCRdb, which kept only in-frame beta chains. CDR3 protein sequences are deduplicated, and each keeps its most common genes and DNA. The sample table records approximately 460,000 distinct CDR3 sequences; approximately 15% of these occur just once. More than 8.5% of the sample is in the top ten clones.

Sequencing was performed on blood. The receptors shown here come from a woman in her twenties or thirties with Graves' ophthalmopathy. Donor details come from another sample of the same person, matched by shared clones.

The chain couples TRBV7-2 to TRBJ2-5, with D perhaps TRBD2 (6 bases). Germline CDR1 reads SGHTA; CDR2 reads FQGNSA. Trimming removed 3 bases at V and 7 bases at J, with 15 bases between. There are 14 residues in the CDR3. The CDR3 sequence is CASSLMRGGRTQYF. The CDR3 DNA follows: TGTGCCAGCAGCTTGATGCGGGGTGGGAGGACCCAGTACTTC.

This clonotype was picked up many times. The V call is TRBV7-8, the J call TRBJ2-7; tentatively, D is TRBD1 (5 bases). This CDR3 is built from 14 residues. Trimming stripped 5 bases from V and 2 bases from J, with 13 bases between. CDR1 is SGHVS and CDR2 is FQNEAQ in the germline V gene. The CDR3 coding sequence is TGTGCCAGCAGCACCCGACAGTCGACCTACGAGCAGTACTTC. It is translated as CASSTRQSTYEQYF.

This clonotype appeared many times. Mismatch with germline at one junction end may stem from a read error. The chain employs TRBV5-1 and TRBJ1-1; a possible D gene is TRBD1 (6 bases). CDR3 length: 14 amino acids. From germline, CDR1 is SGHRS and CDR2 YFSETQ. The CDR3 spells CASSLQGGATETFF. The DNA for the CDR3 is TGCGCCAGCAGCTTACAGGGTGGCGCCACTGAAACTTTCTTT.

The V call is TRBV5-1, the J call TRBJ1-2, with D possibly TRBD1 on 5 matching bases. This CDR3 is 16 amino acids long. Germline loops: CDR1 SGHRS, CDR2 YFSETQ. V lost 4 bases and J 3 bases, leaving 19 bases between the germline ends. The DNA of the CDR3 is TGCGCCAGCAGCCTGGATTCGTTCCGGGGGGACTATGGCTACACCTTC. Encoded protein: CASSLDSFRGDYGYTF.

This clonotype was counted ten times or more. The gene calls are TRBV19 and TRBJ1-5; D uncertain. Germline values: CDR1 LNHDA, CDR2 SQIVND (reference sequence). The CDR3 spans 15 residues. Trimming pared 2 bases from V and 4 bases from J, leaving 12 bases between. This chain's CDR3 is CASSIRSGWNQPQHF. The CDR3 region has the DNA TGTGCCAGTAGTATACGGTCCGGGTGGAATCAGCCCCAGCATTTT.

The V call is TRBV27, the J call TRBJ2-7; the match to TRBD1 covers 7 bases. The length of the CDR3 is 17 residues. CDR1 is MNHEY, CDR2 SMNVEV, per germline (reference sequence). The trim removed 5 bases at V and 2 bases at J, leaving 15 bases unmatched. As DNA, the CDR3 is TGTGCCAGCAGTCTTACAGGGGAATTGGGCCGCCCCTACGAGCAGTACTTC. This sequence encodes CASSLTGELGRPYEQYF.

Note on this clonotype: This may come from a read error, since a much larger clone is one base off. As the CDR3 is not closed by the conserved phenylalanine or tryptophan, this likely results from a read error. V gene TRBV19 combines with J gene TRBJ1-5, with D uncertain. Germline loops: CDR1 LNHDA, CDR2 SQIVND (reference sequence). The CDR3 length is 12 residues. V was cut by 3 bases and J by 6 bases, with 6 bases left in between. CDR3 loop: CASSILGQPQHL. The CDR3 DNA is TGTGCCAGTAGTATTCTTGGTCAGCCCCAGCATTTG.

This clonotype was seen at least ten times. The gene calls are TRBV28 and TRBJ1-1; no definite D call. The CDR3 covers 12 residues. In germline, CDR1 is MDHEN, CDR2 SYDVKM. With 3 bases removed from V and 4 bases from J, the gap between germline ends came to 6 bases. Here the CDR3 reads CASSLASTEAFF. CDR3 coding DNA: TGTGCCAGCAGTTTGGCATCCACTGAAGCTTTCTTT.

This clonotype was seen ten or more times. CDR3 sequence reads: CASSPLESGFAKNIQYF. DNA of the CDR3: TGCGCCAGCAGCCCGCTCGAGTCTGGGTTCGCCAAAAACATTCAGTACTTC. V usage is TRBV4-1 and J usage is TRBJ2-4, with no clear D. Germline V lookup: CDR1 MGHRA, CDR2 YSYEKL. This CDR3 has 17 residues. Trimming took 4 bases from V and 1 from J, leaving 17 bases between them.

The table lists this clonotype with many counts. The chain couples TRBV20-1 to TRBJ2-7; D is ambiguous. The V gene lost 1 base and the J gene lost 0 bases, with 10 bases spanning the gap. The CDR3 loop spans 14 amino acids. Germline V gene data show CDR1 as DFQATT and CDR2 as SNEGSKA (reference sequence). CDR3 nucleotides: TGCAGTGCTAGAGGTGGTTCGATCTCCTACGAGCAGTACTTC. Translation gives CSARGGSISYEQYF.

The table lists this clonotype with many counts. The chain joins TRBV5-1 to TRBJ2-2, with D possibly TRBD2 on 5 matching bases. Trimming left V 5 bases short and J 1 base short, with 9 bases between. The CDR3 covers 14 residues. CDR1 is SGHRS and CDR2 is YFSETQ in the germline V gene. In DNA, the CDR3 is TGCGCCAGCAGGGAGGCACAGAACACCGGGGAGCTGTTTTTT. Its translation is CASREAQNTGELFF.

The rearrangement links TRBV3-1 to TRBJ1-2; D perhaps matches TRBD1 (6 bases). The germline gives CDR1 LGHDT, CDR2 YNNKEL (reference sequence). CDR3 size: 12 residues. With 5 bases removed from V and 8 bases from J, the gap between germline ends came to 12 bases. CDR3 amino acids: CASSGHRVGYTF. The CDR3, as DNA: TGTGCCAGCAGCGGACACAGGGTCGGCTACACCTTC.

This clonotype was detected many times. The chain is built from TRBV6-1 and TRBJ1-1; D is ambiguous. This CDR3 is built from 14 residues. Germline CDR1 reads MNHNS; CDR2 reads SASEGT. V was cut by 1 base and J by 0 bases, with 6 bases left in between. The CDR3: CASSEGAVNTEAFF. CDR3 DNA sequence: TGTGCCAGCAGTGAAGGGGCGGTGAACACTGAAGCTTTCTTT.

The V gene is TRBV5-1, the J gene TRBJ1-1, with 11 bases that match TRBD1. The germline V gene has CDR1 SGHRS and CDR2 YFSETQ. J was trimmed by 3 bases and V by 5 bases; bases with no gene match: 9. This CDR3 has 16 amino acids. For the CDR3, the DNA is TGCGCCAGCAGTATTGGACAGGGGGCGTCGGACACTGAAGCTTTCTTT. As protein: CASSIGQGASDTEAFF.

This clonotype was counted many times. This rearrangement joins TRBV5-1 to TRBJ2-7; the match to TRBD1 covers 9 bases. In germline, CDR1 is SGHRS, CDR2 YFSETQ. This CDR3 has 16 amino acids. Unmatched junction bases numbered 10, after V lost 4 bases and J lost 2 bases. The CDR3 here is CASSTTGQGTAYEQYF. The CDR3 DNA reads TGCGCCAGCAGCACCACGGGACAGGGAACAGCCTACGAGCAGTACTTC.

Many counts were recorded for this clonotype. Its ends do not fully match the called genes, so a read error is possible. The rearrangement links TRBV7-8 to TRBJ2-4; D not certain. CDR3 length: 14 residues. From germline, CDR1 is SGHVS and CDR2 FQNEAQ. The CDR3 DNA follows: TGTGCCAGCAGCTCTTCTCGAAGAAGTAACATTAAGTACTTC. It yields the protein CASSSSRRSNIKYF.

The J gene is TRBJ2-7, the V gene TRBV12-3 or TRBV12-4; D gene uncertain. The CDR3 contains 13 residues. V lost 3 bases, J lost 5 bases, and 11 bases lay in between. CDR3 in DNA: TGTGCCAGCAGTTTCGTCCAAGGCCACGAGCAGTACTTC. Its translation: CASSFVQGHEQYF.

At least ten counts were recorded for this clonotype. This sequence joins TRBV6-5 and TRBJ2-5; possibly TRBD1 for D (5 bases). V lost 4 bases and J lost 1, with 13 bases in between. The CDR3 has 15 residues. Germline V lookup: CDR1 MNHEY, CDR2 SVGAGI. DNA of the CDR3: TGTGCCAGCAGTTCCCTCGACAGCACCCAAGAGACCCAGTACTTC. This sequence encodes CASSSLDSTQETQYF.

This clonotype was recorded at least ten times. The chain recombines TRBV10-3 with TRBJ2-5; possible D gene TRBD2, 6 bases. Germline V gene data show CDR1 as ENHRY and CDR2 as SYGVKD. CDR3 length equals 14 residues. V was shortened by 0 bases and J by 4 bases, with 9 bases between the two germline ends. Here the CDR3 DNA reads TGTGCCATCAGTGAGTCGACCGGGGGAGAGACCCAGTACTTC. The encoded protein is CAISESTGGETQYF.

This clonotype occurred many times. CDR3 residues: CASRDRVETQYF. CDR3 sequence (DNA): TGTGCCAGCAGGGACAGGGTGGAGACCCAGTACTTC. The rearrangement uses TRBV2 and TRBJ2-5, with TRBD1 matching over 8 bases. V lost 6 bases and J lost 5; bases outside the gene matches: 2. Germline V gene sequence: CDR1 SNHLY, CDR2 FYNNEI. The length of the CDR3 is 12 residues. The full variable domain, with the rest looked up from reference TRBV2 and TRBJ2-5, is EPEVTQTPSHQVTQMGQEVILRCVPISNHLYFYWYRQILGQKVEFLVSFYNNEISEKSEIFDDQFSVERPDGSNFTLKIRSTKLEDSAMYFCASRDRVETQYFGPGTRLLVL.

This clonotype was seen ten or more times. The rearrangement uses TRBV4-2 and TRBJ2-2; D may be TRBD1 or TRBD2 (6 bases each). There are 17 residues in the CDR3. CDR1 and CDR2 from the germline V gene are LGHNA and YNFKEQ. Between the trimmed V and J ends, which lost 4 bases and 0 bases, there was a span of 15 bases. Here the CDR3 DNA reads TGTGCCAGCAGCCCATACACGGGGGCCTCGAACACCGGGGAGCTGTTTTTT. As protein: CASSPYTGASNTGELFF.

This clonotype was picked up many times. The chain combines TRBV6-5 with TRBJ1-1; D not certain. The germline CDR1 and CDR2 sequences are MNHEY and SVGAGI. The CDR3 length is 14 residues. V lost 0 bases and J 6 bases, leaving 11 bases between the germline ends. DNA for the CDR3: TGTGCCAGCAGTTACTCGGGGAGGGTGGCTGAAGCTTTCTTT. Residues: CASSYSGRVAEAFF.

This clonotype was recorded many times. The chain carries TRBV25-1 and TRBJ1-2; D remains ambiguous. The CDR3 loop spans 13 amino acids. Per the germline V gene, CDR1 is MGHDK and CDR2 is SYGVNS. The V end was cut by 9 bases, the J end by 4 bases, with 15 bases between. DNA of the CDR3: TGTGCCAGTCCTCAACAGCGGACCTATGGCTACACCTTC. It yields the protein CASPQQRTYGYTF.

This clonotype turned up a few times. This chain links TRBV18 with TRBJ1-1, with D hard to call. The CDR3 is 14 amino acids. Germline CDR1 reads KGHSH; CDR2 reads LQKENI. The V and J ends lost 2 bases and 0 bases respectively, with 7 bases between them. CDR3 sequence reads: CASSPISLNTEAFF. For the CDR3, the DNA is TGTGCCAGCTCACCAATTTCGCTGAACACTGAAGCTTTCTTT.

In this sample, this clonotype turned up many times. The chain uses TRBV6-1 and TRBJ2-2; D is possibly TRBD2 (6 bases). This CDR3 has 13 residues. Trimming left V 11 bases short and J 12 bases short, with 22 bases between. Germline V gene sequence: CDR1 MNHNS, CDR2 SASEGT. The CDR3 bases are TGTGCCGCATGGGACTCAATAAGAGGACAGCTGTTTTTT. This gives the protein CAAWDSIRGQLFF.

The chain combines TRBV5-1 with TRBJ1-1; D is uncertain. Looked up from germline, CDR1 is SGHRS and CDR2 is YFSETQ. Deletions cut 1 base from V and 4 bases from J, with 14 bases between. There are 15 residues in the CDR3. The CDR3 sequence: CASSLSRTGSTEAFF. The CDR3 DNA follows: TGCGCCAGCAGCTTGTCACGGACTGGGAGCACTGAAGCTTTCTTT.

In its sample, this clonotype was seen many times. This sequence joins TRBV12-3 or TRBV12-4 and TRBJ1-2; D gene unclear. The CDR3 contains 13 residues. V dropped 6 bases and J dropped 5 bases, with 13 bases sitting between them. Here the CDR3 reads CASRSALTYGYTF. DNA of the CDR3: TGTGCCAGCAGGTCAGCGCTAACATATGGCTACACCTTC.